The rows below give T cell receptor beta chains drawn from one sample of a study of blood T cell repertoires in COVID-19. Produced via immunoSEQ multiplex PCR; TCRdb's table is partial and in-frame only. This table has 60,000 to 85,000 clones, approximately 85% appearing once. What was sequenced was peripheral blood. Receptors were obtained from a man between 70 and 80 years old with acute or convalescent COVID-19. The CDR3 runs from the conserved cysteine through the conserved F or W. D genes are given only for firm matches. Rows give clone size only sometimes, using once, few, many, or a class for an expanded clone.

>NA|TRBJ2-1|TRBD2|TRBV10-1
TGCGCCAGCAGTGAGAGGGGACTAGCGGGAGTTCAGTTCTTC
CASSERGLAGVQFF
>NA|TRBJ2-5|TRBD2|TRBV5-4
TGTGCCAGCAGCTTGGGGGCTAGCGGGGGGAAAGAGACCCAGTACTTC
CASSLGASGGKETQYF
>NA|TRBJ2-3|TRBD2|TRBV6-2/TRBV6-3
TGTGCCAGCAGCAGCAGACCGGTTTCAGCGGGAATGACAGATACGCAGTATTTT
CASSSRPVSAGMTDTQYF
>NA|TRBJ1-5|TRBD1|TRBV28
TGTGCCAGCAGCACGGGACAGCCGGCCCAGCATTTT
CASSTGQPAQHF
>once|TRBJ1-5|TRBD1|TRBV6-5
TGTGCCAGCAGCCCCACAGGGGTTAGCAATCAGCCCCAGCATTTT
CASSPTGVSNQPQHF
>NA|TRBJ2-5|NA|TRBV20-1
TGCAGTGCTAGTCCGGGAAGCGGAGAGACCCAGTACTTC
CSASPGSGETQYF
>NA|TRBJ1-1|NA|TRBV5-6
TGTGCCAGCAGCCCGGTCGCAGGGAAATACACTGAAGCTTTCTTT
CASSPVAGKYTEAFF
>NA|TRBJ2-6|NA|TRBV2
TGTGCCAGCAGTGAATCGAGACTCTCTGGGGCCAACGTCCTGACTTTC
CASSESRLSGANVLTF
>once|TRBJ2-2|NA|TRBV7-8
TGTGCCAGCAGCTTAGCGCCGGGGAGGTCGAACACCGGGGAGCTGTTTTTT
CASSLAPGRSNTGELFF
>NA|TRBJ2-7|TRBD2|TRBV6-5
TGTGCCAGCAGTAAAAGCGGGGGGGCCGGTGAGCAGTACTTC
CASSKSGGAGEQYF
>few|TRBJ2-2|NA|TRBV5-6
TGTGCCAGCAGCTCAGGGTCCTGGGGCGCAGACACCGGGGAGCTGTTTTTT
CASSSGSWGADTGELFF
>few|TRBJ2-7|NA|TRBV30
TGTGCCTGGAGTGTATCCGTGTTCTACGAGCAGTACTTC
CAWSVSVFYEQYF
>NA|TRBJ1-5|NA|TRBV28
TGTGCCAGCAGTTTAGGGAGTCCACCCCAGCATTTT
CASSLGSPPQHF
>NA|TRBJ2-4|NA|TRBV12-3/TRBV12-4
TGTGCCAGCAGTTTAGGCGGTTACATTCAGTACTTC
CASSLGGYIQYF
>NA|TRBJ2-3|TRBD2|TRBV6-2/TRBV6-3
TGTGCCAGCAGCCGTCGGGGGGGAGCAGATACGCAGTATTTT
CASSRRGGADTQYF
>once|TRBJ2-1|NA|TRBV5-4
TGTGCCAGCAGCTCCCCATCGGCAGGGGAGCAGTTCTTC
CASSSPSAGEQFF
>NA|TRBJ2-7|TRBD1|TRBV27
TGTGCCAGCAGTTTATACGGGACAGGCGAGCAGTACTTC
CASSLYGTGEQYF
>NA|TRBJ2-1|TRBD1|TRBV13
TGTGCCAGCAGCTTAGAGGCAGGGGGTACCTACAATGAGCAGTTCTTC
CASSLEAGGTYNEQFF
>NA|TRBJ2-5|NA|TRBV4-2
TGTGCCAGCAGCCAAGAGAACAGGCAGGTGGAGACCCAGTACTTC
CASSQENRQVETQYF
>NA|TRBJ2-1|NA|TRBV28
TGTGCCACTAGTAGCGGCACTGAATCCTACAATGAGCAGTTCTTC
CATSSGTESYNEQFF
>NA|TRBJ2-2|TRBD2|TRBV28
TGTGCCAGCAGTTTAGGCGGGGGGCCGACGACCGGGGAGCTGTTTTTT
CASSLGGGPTTGELFF
>NA|TRBJ2-1|TRBD2|TRBV19
TGTGCCAGTAGTATAGATCGGGCGGGGACTAGCGGAGCCTACAATGAGCAGTTCTTC
CASSIDRAGTSGAYNEQFF
>NA|TRBJ2-3|NA|TRBV28
TGTGCCAGCAGTTTTGCAGGGAGCACAGATACGCAGTATTTT
CASSFAGSTDTQYF
>NA|TRBJ1-1|TRBD1|TRBV6-6
TGTGCCAGCAGAGGACAGGGGGGAGCTTTCTTT
CASRGQGGAFF
>NA|TRBJ2-1|NA|TRBV5-1
TGCGCCAGCAGCTTGGGGTTTGGGTTGGCGGGAATCAGTGAGCAGTTCTTC
CASSLGFGLAGISEQFF
>NA|TRBJ2-3|NA|TRBV7-3
TGTGCCAGCAGCTTAACTTACAAGGATACGCAGTATTTT
CASSLTYKDTQYF
>few|TRBJ2-7|NA|TRBV15
TGTGCCACCGGACGGGGGACAGCCTTTCCCTACGAGCAGTACTTC
CATGRGTAFPYEQYF
>once|TRBJ2-1|NA|TRBV11-3
TGTGCCAGCAGCTTAGGCAGGGCTGCTGGTGTTGAGCAGTTCTTC
CASSLGRAAGVEQFF
>NA|TRBJ2-4|NA|TRBV28
TGTGCCATCGGACAGACCAAAAACATTCAGTACTTC
CAIGQTKNIQYF
>once|TRBJ2-7|TRBD2|TRBV6-5
TGTGCCAGCAGGGGGGACTACCCCTACGAGCAGTACTTC
CASRGDYPYEQYF
>NA|TRBJ1-4|TRBD1|TRBV6-5
TGTGCCATTCGACAGGGAAGTGAAAAACTGTTTTTT
CAIRQGSEKLFF
>NA|TRBJ2-7|TRBD1|TRBV7-8
TGTGCCAGCAGCATCACCGGGACAGACTACGAGCAGTACTTC
CASSITGTDYEQYF
>NA|TRBJ1-6|NA|TRBV2
TGTGCCAGGACTGGACAGCCGGGTTGGGGTTCACCCCTCCACTTT
CARTGQPGWGSPLHF
>few|TRBJ2-5|TRBD1|TRBV2
TGTGCCAGCAGTGAAGCGGACAGGGCCCGCGAGACCCAGTACTTC
CASSEADRARETQYF
>NA|TRBJ1-3|NA|TRBV18
TGTGCCAGCTCACCTGCAGGGAAGGCTTCTGGAAACACCATATATTTT
CASSPAGKASGNTIYF
>NA|TRBJ2-1|NA|TRBV3-1/TRBV3-2
TGTGCCAGCAGCCTCGGAGTAGCGAGGGCCTACAATGAGCAGTTCTTC
CASSLGVARAYNEQFF
>few|TRBJ2-7|NA|TRBV19
TGTGCCAGTAGTATGTGGCAGGGGTCTTACGAGCAGTACTTC
CASSMWQGSYEQYF
>NA|TRBJ2-7|TRBD1|TRBV9
TGTGCCAGCAGCGTAGGGGACAGCTCCTACGAGCAGTACTTC
CASSVGDSSYEQYF
>NA|TRBJ1-4|NA|TRBV2
TGTGCCAGCAGTCATCAGGGCCCTAATGAAAAACTGTTTTTT
CASSHQGPNEKLFF
>NA|TRBJ2-3|NA|TRBV6-2/TRBV6-3
TGTGCCAGCAGTTACGGGGACACCACAGATACGCAGTATTTT
CASSYGDTTDTQYF
>NA|TRBJ2-3|TRBD2|TRBV6-4
TGTGCCAGCAGCCGGGACTACACAGATACGCAGTATTTT
CASSRDYTDTQYF
>NA|TRBJ1-2|TRBD1|TRBV6-4
TGTGCCAGCAGACCCACAGGGGTCGGTGGCTACACCTTC
CASRPTGVGGYTF
>NA|TRBJ1-5|TRBD1|TRBV2
TGTGCCAGCAGGATGGGACAGGATTCCCAGCCCCAGCATTTT
CASRMGQDSQPQHF
>NA|TRBJ2-3|TRBD2|TRBV9
TGTGCCAGCAGCGTAAGGCGGGGGGGCACAGATACGCAGTATTTT
CASSVRRGGTDTQYF
>NA|TRBJ2-7|NA|TRBV29-1
TGCAGCGTTGAAGGGAGAAGCTACGAGCAGTACTTC
CSVEGRSYEQYF
>NA|TRBJ2-7|TRBD2|TRBV15
TGTGCCACCAGCAGAATAGCGGGGGGCTCCTACGAGCAGTACTTC
CATSRIAGGSYEQYF
>NA|TRBJ1-1|NA|TRBV7-9
TGTGCCAGCAGCTTGGGCACGGACACTGAAGCTTTCTTT
CASSLGTDTEAFF